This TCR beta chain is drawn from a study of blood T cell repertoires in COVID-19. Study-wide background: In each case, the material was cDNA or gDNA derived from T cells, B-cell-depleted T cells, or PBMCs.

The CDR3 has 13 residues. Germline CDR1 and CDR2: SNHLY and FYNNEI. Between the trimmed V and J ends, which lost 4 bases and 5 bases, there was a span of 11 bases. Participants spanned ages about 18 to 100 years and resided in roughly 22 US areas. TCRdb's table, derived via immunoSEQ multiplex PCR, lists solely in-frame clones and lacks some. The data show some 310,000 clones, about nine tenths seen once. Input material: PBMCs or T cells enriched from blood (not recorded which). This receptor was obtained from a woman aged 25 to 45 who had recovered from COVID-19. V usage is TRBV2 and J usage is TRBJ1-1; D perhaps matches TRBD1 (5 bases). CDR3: CASSGRGGTEAFF. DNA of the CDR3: TGTGCCAGCAGTGGTCGGGGGGGGACTGAAGCTTTCTTT.